The 9 T cell receptor beta chains given below trace back to one sample, sequenced in a study of T-cell reconstitution after alpha-beta-depleted transplantation in children. This sample's TCRbeta library carried unique molecular identifier barcodes. One entry per CDR3 protein results from TCRdb running MiXCR on the PCR reads. The table includes a few hundred thousand distinct CDR3 sequences, 20% to 30% detected once. Sequenced material: PBMCs, taken before TCRalphabeta/CD19-depleted stem cell transplant. These receptors were collected from a boy in the first two years of life with Wiskott-Aldrich syndrome, due to receive a stem cell transplant.

This clonotype has a single count. The V and J genes are TRBV19 and TRBJ2-1; D is ambiguous. CDR1 and CDR2 from the germline V gene are LNHDA and SQIVND (reference sequence). V dropped 3 bases and J dropped 8 bases, with 17 bases sitting between them. This CDR3 is 15 amino acids long. The CDR3 reads CASSMAESSVDEQFF. The DNA for the CDR3 is TGTGCCAGTAGTATGGCCGAGTCCTCTGTCGATGAGCAGTTCTTC.

The rearrangement joins TRBV7-2 to TRBJ2-2; 8 bases line up with TRBD1. The CDR3 has 15 amino acids. Trimming cost V 5 bases and J 4 bases; bases outside gene matches: 6. Per germline, CDR1 SGHTA and CDR2 FQGNSA. The CDR3 loop is CASSKDRVGTGELFF. In DNA form, the CDR3 reads TGTGCCAGCAGCAAGGACAGGGTTGGCACCGGGGAGCTGTTTTTT.

This clonotype was counted between two and nine times. The J gene is TRBJ2-5, the V gene TRBV24-1; TRBD1 agrees at 11 bases. Germline CDR1 reads KGHDR; CDR2 reads SFDVKD. Unmatched junction bases numbered 0, after V lost 3 bases and J lost 4 bases. This CDR3 has 14 residues. The CDR3 is CATSDGTGGETQYF. The CDR3 DNA reads as TGTGCCACCAGTGATGGGACAGGGGGAGAGACCCAGTACTTC.

Only a few counts were recorded for this clonotype. This sequence joins TRBV5-1 and TRBJ2-1; a possible D gene is TRBD2 (6 bases). This CDR3 comprises 16 residues. V lost 2 bases and J 0 bases, leaving 12 bases between the germline ends. Germline V lookup: CDR1 SGHRS, CDR2 YFSETQ. In DNA form, the CDR3 reads TGCGCCAGCAGCTTTACGGGGGTCCTCTCCTACAATGAGCAGTTCTTC. Its translation: CASSFTGVLSYNEQFF.

The chain is built from TRBV20-1 and TRBJ1-2; D call uncertain. Germline V lookup: CDR1 DFQATT, CDR2 SNEGSKA (reference sequence). Trimming took off 2 bases at V and 0 bases at J, with 7 bases between the two ends. The CDR3 is 13 residues long. This CDR3 reads CSARYPPNYGYTF. CDR3 nucleotide sequence: TGCAGTGCTAGATATCCGCCTAACTATGGCTACACCTTC.

This chain connects TRBV24-1 to TRBJ1-4, with 9 bases identical to TRBD1. CDR3 size: 15 residues. V shed 3 bases, J shed 5 bases, and the junction held 3 bases outside the gene matches. From germline, CDR1 is KGHDR and CDR2 SFDVKD. This CDR3 is CATSDTGQGNEKLFF. DNA for the CDR3: TGTGCCACCAGTGATACCGGACAGGGGAATGAAAAACTGTTTTTT.

This clonotype was picked up a small number of times. The chain combines TRBV3-1 with TRBJ2-5, with a possible D match to TRBD2 (6 bases). This CDR3 contains 18 residues. Looked up from germline, CDR1 is LGHDT and CDR2 is YNNKEL (reference sequence). Trimming shortened V by 5 bases and J by 4 bases, and 26 bases separated the two germline ends. Written as DNA, the CDR3 is TGTGCCAGCAGCGTGACGCCAGGGATCGTTCTCGGGGGAGAGACCCAGTACTTC. Protein product: CASSVTPGIVLGGETQYF.

This clonotype was seen only a few times. V usage is TRBV20-1 and J usage is TRBJ2-1; a weak D match, TRBD2 (6 bases). This CDR3 is built from 15 residues. V was shortened by 0 bases and J by 0 bases, with 9 bases between the two germline ends. Germline CDR1 DFQATT, CDR2 SNEGSKA (reference sequence). In DNA, the CDR3 is TGCAGTGCTAGAGACCCTAGCGCCTCCTACAATGAGCAGTTCTTC. Protein: CSARDPSASYNEQFF.

This rearrangement joins TRBV5-1 to TRBJ2-3, with D perhaps given as TRBD1 or TRBD2 (5 bases each). Germline CDR1 is SGHRS and CDR2 is YFSETQ. The germline V and J ends were trimmed by 0 bases and 1 base, with 15 bases remaining between them. This CDR3 is built from 17 residues. CDR3 coding DNA: TGCGCCAGCAGCTTGGCCGTAGGGACCTCCGGCACAGATACGCAGTATTTT. As protein: CASSLAVGTSGTDTQYF.